Below are 5 T cell receptor beta chains sequenced from a single sample in a study of shared clonotypes between healthy human individuals. Profiled with immunoSEQ multiplex PCR; TCRdb holds only in-frame clones, not every one. The data hold approximately 2,000,000 clones, with around 93% observed a single time. CD8 cells regarded as naive lacked CD45RO, were positively chosen for CCR7, and omitted terminally differentiated effector memory CD45RA+ cells. Sequences were obtained from naive CD8+ T cells from PBMCs. The receptor source for this set is a man between 18 and 29 years old in good health. Some clones in this sample may be carry-over from other donors' samples.

The rearrangement links TRBV27 to TRBJ2-1, with D possibly called TRBD1 or TRBD2 (5 bases each). V was cut by 4 bases and J by 4 bases, with 20 bases left in between. This CDR3 is 17 amino acids long. Germline V gene sequence: CDR1 MNHEY, CDR2 SMNVEV (reference sequence). In nucleotides, the CDR3 is TGTGCCAGCAGTTCACTAATAGGTAGCGAGGGGTACAATGAGCAGTTCTTC. This encodes CASSSLIGSEGYNEQFF.

The chain joins TRBV15 to TRBJ1-5; D is unresolved. CDR1 and CDR2 (germline): LNHNV, YYDKDF (reference sequence). There are 13 residues in the CDR3. V gave up 4 bases and J gave up 5 bases, with 9 bases separating them. The CDR3 DNA reads as TGTGCCACCAGCACCAGCGGGGATCAGCCCCAGCATTTT. Protein sequence: CATSTSGDQPQHF.

This rearrangement joins TRBV5-1 to TRBJ1-5; D is perhaps TRBD1 (5 bases). Germline V gene sequence: CDR1 SGHRS, CDR2 YFSETQ. The CDR3 is 15 residues long. Trimming cost V 4 bases and J 3 bases, with 14 bases left between them. The CDR3 is CASSLGPSDNQPQHF. The CDR3 nucleotides read TGCGCCAGCAGCCTGGGGCCCTCGGACAATCAGCCCCAGCATTTT.

CDR3 coding DNA: TGTGCCAGCAGCCCGTCGACCAGTAGCGGGAGAATCATTGAGCAGTTCTTC. Protein sequence: CASSPSTSSGRIIEQFF. The chain joins TRBV9 to TRBJ2-1; 9 positions match TRBD2. Germline V gives CDR1 SGDLS, CDR2 YYNGEE. Losses at the gene ends were 4 bases for V and 9 bases for J; bases not matched to a gene: 17. The CDR3 covers 17 residues.

This chain connects TRBV2 to TRBJ2-7; perhaps TRBD1 as D (5 bases). The V end was cut by 2 bases, the J end by 1 base, with 9 bases between. CDR3 length: 14 residues. The V gene's germline CDR1 is SNHLY and CDR2 FYNNEI. CDR3 loop: CASSEWTHSYEQYF. The DNA for the CDR3 is TGTGCCAGCAGTGAATGGACACATTCCTACGAGCAGTACTTC.